The present entry profiles one TCR beta chain with its context. Its specificity is unknown. This record belongs to a study of CD4 T cells in relation to SARS-CoV-2 and coronaviruses. Study context: No peptide or an HIV-1 Nef peptide pool served as negative control.

Method: immunoSEQ multiplex PCR; TCRdb's copy keeps in-frame clones and lacks some. The sample records 15,000 to 19,000 clones, roughly 80% being singletons. Before the COVID-19 pandemic, during about 2011-2019, CD4+ T cells were taken from unexposed donors. CD4+ T cells were isolated from the cells after less than 13 days of culture. Testing used SARS-CoV-2 S/N and four cold-coronavirus spikes on unexposed-donor CD4+ T cells, cells permitting. Looked up from germline, CDR1 is SGHAT and CDR2 is FQNNGV. The CDR3 is made up of 15 amino acids. Trimming stripped 7 bases from V and 5 bases from J, with 19 bases between. Study-wide points: No donor gave both pre-pandemic and post-infection samples.

What was sequenced was CD4+ T cells from PBMCs, cultured in vitro. This TCR derives from a human donor in good health. The chain links TRBV11-2 to TRBJ2-3; D possibly corresponds to TRBD2 (6 bases). CDR3 in DNA: TGTGCCAGCACCCATCTAGCGACCTGGGTAGATACGCAGTATTTT. This codes for CASTHLATWVDTQYF.